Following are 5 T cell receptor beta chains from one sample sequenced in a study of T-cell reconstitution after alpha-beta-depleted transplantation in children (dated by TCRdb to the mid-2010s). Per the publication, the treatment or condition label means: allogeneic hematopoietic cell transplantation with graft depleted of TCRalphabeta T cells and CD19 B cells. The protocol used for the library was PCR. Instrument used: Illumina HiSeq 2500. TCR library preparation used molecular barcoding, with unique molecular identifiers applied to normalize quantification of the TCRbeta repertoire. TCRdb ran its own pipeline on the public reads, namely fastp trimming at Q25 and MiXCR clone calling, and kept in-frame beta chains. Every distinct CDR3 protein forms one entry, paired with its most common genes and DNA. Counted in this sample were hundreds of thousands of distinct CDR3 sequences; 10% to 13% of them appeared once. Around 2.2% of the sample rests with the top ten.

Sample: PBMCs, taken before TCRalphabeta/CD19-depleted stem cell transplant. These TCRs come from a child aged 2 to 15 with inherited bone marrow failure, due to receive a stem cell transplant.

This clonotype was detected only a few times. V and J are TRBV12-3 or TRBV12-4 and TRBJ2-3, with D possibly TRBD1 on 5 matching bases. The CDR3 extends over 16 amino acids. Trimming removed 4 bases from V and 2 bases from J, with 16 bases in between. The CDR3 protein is CASSSPSRQTTDTQYF. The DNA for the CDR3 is TGTGCCAGCAGTTCCCCTTCACGACAGACCACAGATACGCAGTATTTT.

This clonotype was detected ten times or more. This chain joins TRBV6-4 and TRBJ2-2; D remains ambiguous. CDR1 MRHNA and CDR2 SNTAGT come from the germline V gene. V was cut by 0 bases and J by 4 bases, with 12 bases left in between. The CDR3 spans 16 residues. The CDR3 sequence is CASSDSADLPTGELFF. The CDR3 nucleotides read TGTGCCAGCAGTGACTCGGCAGACCTACCCACCGGGGAGCTGTTTTTT.

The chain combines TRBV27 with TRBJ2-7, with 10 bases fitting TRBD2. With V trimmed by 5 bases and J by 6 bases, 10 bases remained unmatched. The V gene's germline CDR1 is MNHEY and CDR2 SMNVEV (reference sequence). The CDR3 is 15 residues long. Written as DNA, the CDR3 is TGTGCCAGCAGTCGTCCGGGACTAGCGACCTCCGAGCAGTACTTC. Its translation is CASSRPGLATSEQYF.

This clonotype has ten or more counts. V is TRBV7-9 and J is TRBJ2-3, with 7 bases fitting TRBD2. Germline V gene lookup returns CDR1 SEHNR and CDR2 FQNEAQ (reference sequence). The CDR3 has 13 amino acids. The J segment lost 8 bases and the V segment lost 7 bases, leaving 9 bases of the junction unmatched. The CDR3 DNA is TGTGCCAGCATCGAGGCTAGCGGACTTACGCAGTATTTT. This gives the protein CASIEASGLTQYF.

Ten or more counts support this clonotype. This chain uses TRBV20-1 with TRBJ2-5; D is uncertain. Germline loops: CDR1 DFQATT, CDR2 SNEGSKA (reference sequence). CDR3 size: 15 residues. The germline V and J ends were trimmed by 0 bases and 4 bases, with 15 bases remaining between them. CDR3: CSARDLGSWGETQYF. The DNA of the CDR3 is TGCAGTGCTAGAGACCTGGGGTCTTGGGGAGAGACCCAGTACTTC.